This is a list of T cell receptor beta chains from one sample in a study of T cells in Graves' hyperthyroidism and ophthalmopathy. Via MiXCR, TCRdb re-called the multiplex PCR reads, giving one row per CDR3 protein. The table records about 530,000 distinct CDR3 sequences, roughly 17% of them present only once. Sequenced input: blood. These receptors were collected from a woman aged 18-29 years with Graves' ophthalmopathy. CDR3s include the opening cysteine and the closing phenylalanine or tryptophan. The D gene is left open where the match is weak. Expanded clones are given a class, and other clones once, few, many or no size at all.

few	TRBV6-1	TRBJ1-6	TRBD1	CASNGQGAGDSPLHF	TGTGCCAGCAATGGACAGGGGGCCGGGGATTCACCCCTCCACTTT
few	TRBV20-1	TRBJ2-7	TRBD1	CSAQTLRGSYEQYF	TGCAGTGCTCAGACACTCAGGGGGTCCTACGAGCAGTACTTC
few	TRBV7-9	TRBJ1-6	TRBD1	CASSFGADTGVSPLHF	TGTGCCAGCAGCTTTGGCGCGGATACAGGGGTTTCACCCCTCCACTTT
many	TRBV2	TRBJ1-1	NA	CARGGARTEAFF	TGTGCCAGGGGGGGGGCGCGCACTGAAGCTTTCTTT
few	TRBV10-3	TRBJ2-7	TRBD2	CAISESELAGGTTYEQYF	TGTGCCATCAGTGAGTCGGAACTAGCGGGGGGAACCACCTACGAGCAGTACTTC
many	TRBV6-1	TRBJ2-1	TRBD1	CASRLDRDSYNEQFF	TGTGCCAGCCGCTTGGACAGGGACTCCTACAATGAGCAGTTCTTC
many	TRBV6-1	TRBJ1-1	TRBD1	CASSYPVERTGDDTEAFF	TGTGCCAGCAGTTACCCCGTAGAACGGACAGGGGATGACACTGAAGCTTTCTTT
NA	TRBV4-1	TRBJ2-5	NA	CASSQSRAPSDMETQYF	TGCGCCAGCAGCCAATCCCGGGCCCCCTCAGATATGGAGACCCAGTACTTC
few	TRBV3-1	TRBJ1-5	NA	CASSPIPGANQPQHF	TGTGCCAGCAGCCCTATCCCGGGAGCTAATCAGCCCCAGCATTTT
many	TRBV3-1	TRBJ1-6	NA	CASSQGGSGSPLHF	TGTGCCAGCAGCCAAGGGGGGAGCGGTTCACCCCTCCACTTT
many	TRBV29-1	TRBJ1-1	TRBD1	CSVEGVTGGIDTEAFF	TGCAGCGTTGAAGGCGTGACAGGGGGCATAGATACTGAAGCTTTCTTT
many	TRBV29-1	TRBJ1-2	NA	CSVLRDETYGYTF	TGCAGCGTTCTGCGGGACGAGACCTATGGCTACACCTTC
few	TRBV6-6	TRBJ2-1	NA	CASSYGTMAFPNEQFF	TGTGCCAGCAGTTACGGGACCATGGCCTTTCCCAATGAGCAGTTCTTC
many	TRBV7-2	TRBJ1-2	NA	CASSLGGGSTNYGYTF	TGTGCCAGCAGCTTAGGGGGCGGCAGTACTAACTATGGCTACACCTTC
many	TRBV3-1	TRBJ1-1	TRBD1	CASETGEEAFF	TGTGCCAGCGAAACAGGGGAAGAAGCTTTCTTT
NA	TRBV15	TRBJ2-1	NA	CATSPGTRNEQFF	TGTGCCACCAGCCCAGGGACTCGCAATGAGCAGTTCTTC